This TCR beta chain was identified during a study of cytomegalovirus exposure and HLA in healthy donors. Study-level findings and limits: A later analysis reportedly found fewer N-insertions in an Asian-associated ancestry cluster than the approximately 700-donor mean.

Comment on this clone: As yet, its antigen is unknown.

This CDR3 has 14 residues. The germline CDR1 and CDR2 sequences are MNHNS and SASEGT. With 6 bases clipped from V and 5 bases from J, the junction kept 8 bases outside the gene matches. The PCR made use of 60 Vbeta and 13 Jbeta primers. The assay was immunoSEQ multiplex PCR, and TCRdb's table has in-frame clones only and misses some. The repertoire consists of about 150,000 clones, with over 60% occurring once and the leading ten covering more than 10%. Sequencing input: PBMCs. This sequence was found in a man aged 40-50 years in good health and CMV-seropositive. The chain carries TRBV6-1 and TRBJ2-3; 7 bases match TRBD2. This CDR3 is CASRGDPGGDTQYF. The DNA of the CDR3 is TGTGCCAGCAGAGGAGACCCGGGGGGAGATACGCAGTATTTT.